One and the same sample provided the 32 T cell receptor beta chains below, sequenced in a study of blood T cell repertoires in COVID-19 (TCRdb year 2020). The protocol used for the library was the immunoSEQ multiplex PCR assay. Held by TCRdb, this immuneACCESS table contains in-frame sequences only and omits some clones. Under half of the omission traces to an unresolved V gene where checked; the cause of the rest is unknown. The sample table contains 45,000 to 65,000 clones; only one count was recorded for over 80% of them. The biggest ten clones account for roughly 7% of the sample. Sample: peripheral blood. These TCRs come from a man in his 70s with active COVID-19.

By sample share, this clone is medium-sized (0.01 to 0.1%). The genes are TRBV7-2 and TRBJ1-5, with TRBD1 as a possible D gene (6 bases). Between the trimmed V and J ends, which lost 1 base and 7 bases, there was a span of 14 bases. This CDR3 region has 15 residues. Germline V gene lookup returns CDR1 SGHTA and CDR2 FQGNSA. Written as DNA, the CDR3 is TGTGCCAGCAGCTTAGACAGGGCCTTAGGCCAGCCCCAGCATTTT. Protein product: CASSLDRALGQPQHF.

V gene TRBV9 combines with J gene TRBJ2-1, with D unresolved. Trimming stripped 3 bases from V and 5 bases from J, with 9 bases between. CDR1 is SGDLS, CDR2 YYNGEE, per germline. The CDR3 runs 13 residues. CDR3 loop: CASSESADNEQFF. CDR3 sequence (DNA): TGTGCCAGCAGCGAGTCGGCGGACAATGAGCAGTTCTTC.

The chain carries TRBV4-1 and TRBJ2-1; 8 bases match TRBD2. The CDR3 is 15 residues long. CDR1 and CDR2 from the germline V gene are MGHRA and YSYEKL. Trimming at V came to 8 bases and at J to 0 bases, leaving 6 bases not matched to a gene. The CDR3 sequence is CASGELAGSYNEQFF. CDR3 DNA sequence: TGCGCCAGCGGTGAGCTAGCGGGCTCCTACAATGAGCAGTTCTTC.

This clone is deemed medium-sized. The chain couples TRBV4-1 to TRBJ2-7, with 9 bases matching TRBD1. The CDR3 is 15 amino acids. V trimming: 4 bases; J trimming: 3 bases; junction bases outside the gene matches: 7. CDR1 and CDR2 (germline): MGHRA, YSYEKL. The CDR3 sequence is CASSPSPGQGYEQYF. The DNA for the CDR3 is TGCGCCAGCAGCCCCTCCCCGGGACAGGGCTACGAGCAGTACTTC.

This clone occurred a few times. J is TRBJ2-2 and V is TRBV4-3; 12 bases are shared with TRBD2. The CDR3 consists of 16 residues. J was trimmed by 6 bases and V by 1 base; bases with no gene match: 3. Germline values: CDR1 LGHNA, CDR2 YSLEER. CDR3 amino acids: CASSQGLAGGPGELFF. CDR3 sequence (DNA): TGCGCCAGCAGCCAAGGTCTAGCGGGGGGGCCCGGGGAGCTGTTTTTT.

The sample holds a few counts of this clone. CDR3 bases: TGTGCCAGTAGTACGAGGGACAGGGGGGGAATTCTCGGTAGCAATCAGCCCCAGCATTTT. Its translation is CASSTRDRGGILGSNQPQHF. This chain links TRBV19 with TRBJ1-5; TRBD1 matches at 11 bases. Trimming at V came to 4 bases and at J to 0 bases, leaving 14 bases not matched to a gene. The CDR3 loop spans 20 amino acids. CDR1 and CDR2 from the germline V gene are LNHDA and SQIVND (reference sequence).

The rearrangement joins TRBV6-5 to TRBJ1-1, with TRBD1 as a possible D gene (5 bases). This CDR3 region has 13 residues. CDR1 and CDR2 from the germline V gene are MNHEY and SVGAGI. Trimming took 6 bases from V and 1 from J, leaving 9 bases between them. Here the CDR3 DNA reads TGTGCCAGCAGGGCCCAGGGGAACACTGAAGCTTTCTTT. As protein: CASRAQGNTEAFF.

The chain joins TRBV7-2 to TRBJ1-5; D not certain. Between the trimmed V and J ends, which lost 5 bases and 5 bases, there was a span of 16 bases. Germline V CDR1 and CDR2: SGHTA, FQGNSA. This CDR3 region has 15 residues. In DNA, the CDR3 is TGTGCCAGCAGCCCCGGGCCCCTAGCGGATCAGCCCCAGCATTTT. Protein product: CASSPGPLADQPQHF.

The V and J genes are TRBV29-1 and TRBJ1-2, with 10 nucleotides matching TRBD1. V lost 7 bases, J lost 5 bases, and 7 bases stayed unmatched. The CDR3 sequence is 13 residues long. Germline values: CDR1 SQVTM, CDR2 ANQGSEA. This CDR3 is CSASTGGAYGYTF. CDR3 bases: TGCAGCGCGTCGACAGGGGGCGCATATGGCTACACCTTC.

The V gene is TRBV5-1, the J gene TRBJ1-5; 8 bases are shared with TRBD1. V shed 6 bases, J shed 6 bases, and the junction held 17 bases outside the gene matches. CDR1 and CDR2 (germline): SGHRS, YFSETQ. The CDR3 length is 17 residues. This CDR3 reads CASIGRGLLSIVQPQHF. CDR3 DNA: TGCGCCAGCATTGGCAGGGGGCTCCTCTCAATCGTTCAGCCCCAGCATTTT.

The chain couples TRBV6-4 to TRBJ2-1; 9 positions agree with TRBD2. Per germline, CDR1 MRHNA and CDR2 SNTAGT. V shed 3 bases and J 4 bases; nucleotides not matched to a gene: 7. The CDR3 sequence is 16 residues long. This chain's CDR3 is CASSEQAGGLYNEQFF. CDR3 nucleotides: TGTGCCAGCAGTGAACAAGCGGGGGGACTTTACAATGAGCAGTTCTTC.

In this sample, this clone turned up once. The V call is TRBV7-2, the J call TRBJ2-5, with D possibly being TRBD2 (6 bases). Trimming cost V 3 bases and J 2 bases, with 13 bases left between them. The CDR3 has 15 amino acids. Germline V gene lookup returns CDR1 SGHTA and CDR2 FQGNSA. The CDR3 sequence is CASSFVVGGQETQYF. The CDR3, as DNA: TGTGCCAGCAGCTTCGTGGTTGGGGGGCAAGAGACCCAGTACTTC.

This clone was seen only once. The V and J genes are TRBV2 and TRBJ2-2, with TRBD2 identical over 11 bases. This CDR3 is 17 amino acids long. CDR1 and CDR2 from the germline V gene are SNHLY and FYNNEI. V lost 3 bases, J lost 5 bases, and 8 bases stayed unmatched. The CDR3 coding sequence is TGTGCCAGCAGTGACACCGGGACTAGCGGATTAACCGGGGAGCTGTTTTTT. Translated, it gives CASSDTGTSGLTGELFF.

J is TRBJ2-4 and V is TRBV4-2; 9 bases are a match to TRBD2. The CDR3 is 17 amino acids. Germline-derived CDR1 and CDR2 are LGHNA and YNFKEQ. Trimming removed 1 base from V and 3 bases from J; junction bases left unmatched: 7. CDR3 protein: CASSQGDGREGKNIQYF. As DNA, the CDR3 is TGTGCCAGCAGCCAAGGTGATGGGCGGGAGGGCAAAAACATTCAGTACTTC.

The rearrangement links TRBV5-4 to TRBJ2-3; 8 bases fit TRBD1. V shed 4 bases, J shed 5 bases, and the junction held 6 bases outside the gene matches. In germline, CDR1 is SGHNT, CDR2 YYREEE (reference sequence). This CDR3 has 14 residues. DNA of the CDR3: TGTGCCAGCAGCCTTGGACAGGGCAGAGATACGCAGTATTTT. It specifies CASSLGQGRDTQYF.

The V gene is TRBV9, the J gene TRBJ1-4, with 11 bases fitting TRBD1. The germline V gene encodes CDR1 SGDLS and CDR2 YYNGEE. V gave up 2 bases and J gave up 8 bases; unmatched junction bases: 5. The CDR3 has 15 residues. CDR3 protein: CASSVDRGQGEKLFF. CDR3 bases: TGTGCCAGCAGCGTGGACAGGGGGCAGGGAGAAAAACTGTTTTTT. The complete variable domain, with remaining parts taken from reference TRBV9 and TRBJ1-4, reads DSGVTQTPKHLITATGQRVTLRCSPRSGDLSVYWYQQSLDQGLQFLIQYYNGEERAKGNILERFSAQQFPDLHSELNLSSLELGDSALYFCASSVDRGQGEKLFFGSGTQLSVL.

The chain is built from TRBV7-2 and TRBJ2-5, with D possibly matching TRBD2 (7 bases). Germline CDR1 is SGHTA and CDR2 is FQGNSA. The length of the CDR3 is 19 residues. Trimming removed 4 bases from V and 6 bases from J, with 30 bases in between. DNA for the CDR3: TGTGCCAGCAGCTCCCGCACAGAGGGGGGGGCCGTTTCTGGCCAGACCCAGTACTTC. Translated: CASSSRTEGGAVSGQTQYF.

The V gene is TRBV5-1, the J gene TRBJ2-1, with D perhaps matching TRBD1 (5 bases). CDR1 and CDR2 from the germline V gene are SGHRS and YFSETQ. Trimming cost V 2 bases and J 3 bases, with 9 bases left between them. CDR3 length: 14 residues. The CDR3 sequence is CASSLRQYYNEQFF. The DNA of the CDR3 is TGCGCCAGCAGCTTACGACAGTACTACAATGAGCAGTTCTTC.

The chain recombines TRBV20-1 with TRBJ2-1; 7 bases are shared with TRBD1. Germline lookup yields CDR1 DFQATT and CDR2 SNEGSKA (reference sequence). V lost 3 bases to trimming and J lost 0 bases; unmatched junction nucleotides: 2. CDR3 length: 14 amino acids. The CDR3 sequence is CSASQGVSYNEQFF. CDR3 bases: TGCAGTGCTAGTCAGGGGGTCTCCTACAATGAGCAGTTCTTC.

The chain carries TRBV4-3 and TRBJ1-4; 10 bases line up with TRBD1. The CDR3 is 15 residues long. Trimming cost V 0 bases and J 7 bases; bases outside gene matches: 2. Germline CDR1 and CDR2: LGHNA and YSLEER. CDR3 nucleotide sequence: TGCGCCAGCAGCCAAGAAGGACAGGGGGGTGAAAAACTGTTTTTT. The encoded protein is CASSQEGQGGEKLFF.

The genes are TRBV19 and TRBJ1-5; D unclear. This CDR3 region has 13 residues. CDR1 LNHDA and CDR2 SQIVND come from the germline V gene (reference sequence). Trimming cost V 6 bases and J 0 bases, with 6 bases left between them. The CDR3 reads CASRGFSNQPQHF. DNA of the CDR3: TGTGCCAGTAGGGGCTTTAGCAATCAGCCCCAGCATTTT.

This clone was picked up one time. This chain connects TRBV6-2 or TRBV6-3 to TRBJ1-2, with 9 bases that match TRBD1. Per the germline V gene, CDR1 is MNHEY and CDR2 is SVGEGT. Trimming at V came to 5 bases and at J to 6 bases, leaving 13 bases not matched to a gene. The CDR3 loop spans 16 amino acids. The CDR3 loop reads CASSQPLDRGRDGYTF. The CDR3 region has the DNA TGTGCCAGCAGTCAACCTTTGGACAGGGGAAGGGATGGCTACACCTTC.

The chain uses TRBV3-1 (or the pseudogene TRBV3-2) and TRBJ2-4, with 9 bases that match TRBD2. CDR3 size: 16 residues. V was pared by 0 bases and J by 2 bases, with 2 bases of the junction left unmatched. CDR1 and CDR2 (germline): LGHDT, YNNKEL (reference sequence). The CDR3 nucleotides are TGTGCCAGCAGCCAAGAACTAGCGGGCCCCAAAAACATTCAGTACTTC. Translation gives CASSQELAGPKNIQYF.

The chain recombines TRBV6-6 with TRBJ2-1; 11 bases map to TRBD2. Germline CDR1 MNHNY, CDR2 SVGAGI (reference sequence). This CDR3 has 15 residues. The ends lost 6 bases at V and 6 bases at J; junction bases unmatched: 7. In DNA, the CDR3 is TGTGCCAGCAGACTTAGCGGGGGGGCCGGCAATGAGCAGTTCTTC. Its translation: CASRLSGGAGNEQFF.

V is TRBV9 and J is TRBJ2-2, with TRBD2 matching 8 bases. The germline CDR1 and CDR2 sequences are SGDLS and YYNGEE. CDR3 length: 15 residues. V was clipped by 0 bases and J by 4 bases; unmatched bases: 2. The CDR3 sequence is CASSVVAGLTGELFF. As DNA, the CDR3 is TGTGCCAGCAGCGTAGTAGCGGGACTCACCGGGGAGCTGTTTTTT. Using reference TRBV9 and TRBJ2-2 for the parts outside the CDR3, the full variable domain is DSGVTQTPKHLITATGQRVTLRCSPRSGDLSVYWYQQSLDQGLQFLIQYYNGEERAKGNILERFSAQQFPDLHSELNLSSLELGDSALYFCASSVVAGLTGELFFGEGSRLTVL.

The chain joins TRBV5-4 to TRBJ1-2; maybe TRBD1 (6 bases). Trimming removed 1 base at V and 4 bases at J, with 11 bases between. The CDR3 runs 14 residues. Germline V lookup: CDR1 SGHNT, CDR2 YYREEE (reference sequence). The CDR3 is CASSLWQGSYGYTF. The CDR3 coding sequence is TGTGCCAGCAGCTTGTGGCAGGGGAGCTATGGCTACACCTTC.

In its sample, this clone was seen a few times. The V call is TRBV2, the J call TRBJ2-7; maybe TRBD1 (6 bases). The CDR3 runs 12 residues. Trimming shortened V by 5 bases and J by 3 bases, and 8 bases separated the two germline ends. Looked up from germline, CDR1 is SNHLY and CDR2 is FYNNEI. The CDR3 region is CASSSQGYEQYF. The CDR3 coding sequence is TGTGCCAGCAGTTCACAGGGCTACGAGCAGTACTTC.

V gene TRBV19 combines with J gene TRBJ2-2; 8 nucleotides line up with TRBD2. Germline assignment: CDR1 LNHDA and CDR2 SQIVND (reference sequence). The CDR3 consists of 16 residues. The junction had 9 bases not matched to a gene; V was cut back by 5 bases and J by 4 bases. The CDR3 sequence: CASSLSGGGGTGELFF. The CDR3 DNA reads as TGTGCCAGTAGTTTGAGCGGGGGAGGGGGCACCGGGGAGCTGTTTTTT.

The chain has TRBV4-1 and TRBJ2-3; weak D call: TRBD2 (5 bases). Germline assignment: CDR1 MGHRA and CDR2 YSYEKL. CDR3 length: 13 amino acids. V was pared by 6 bases and J by 2 bases, with 9 bases between. CDR3 in amino acids: CASRPGNTDTQYF. CDR3 in DNA: TGCGCCAGCAGACCCGGGAACACAGATACGCAGTATTTT.

This clone was observed at least ten times. The chain employs TRBV6-5 and TRBJ1-6; maybe TRBD1 (5 bases). The V gene's germline CDR1 is MNHEY and CDR2 SVGAGI. The V end lost 6 bases, the J end lost 5 bases, and 8 bases lay between the germline ends. The CDR3 extends over 13 amino acids. The CDR3 sequence is CASSLTDNSPLHF. For the CDR3, the DNA is TGTGCCAGCAGCCTGACAGATAATTCACCCCTCCACTTT.

This chain connects TRBV6-5 to TRBJ2-7, with a weak D call TRBD2 (5 bases). The CDR3 consists of 12 residues. V was clipped by 6 bases and J by 4 bases, with 10 bases between them. Germline CDR1 MNHEY, CDR2 SVGAGI. The CDR3 reads CASRGRGYEQYF. The CDR3 DNA follows: TGTGCCAGCAGGGGCCGAGGGTACGAGCAGTACTTC.

CDR3 amino acids: CASSLLTGSGTEAFF. CDR3 bases: TGTGCCAGCAGCCTCCTAACAGGGTCGGGCACTGAAGCTTTCTTT. This chain connects TRBV28 to TRBJ1-1; maybe TRBD1 (6 bases). With 6 bases removed from V and 4 bases from J, the gap between germline ends came to 18 bases. CDR1 and CDR2 (germline): MDHEN, SYDVKM. The CDR3 runs 15 residues.